The source of this T cell receptor (beta chain) is a study of human T cells and chemical hapten exposure (dated by TCRdb to about 2021). For the study in its entirety: For sensitization, 2% DPC in acetone was applied to a 2 cm by 2 cm area of upper inner arm skin. Throughout the roughly 25-week study period, patients were also given weekly therapeutic DPC doses on the scalp. Patch testing was performed on the upper back with Finn chambers containing 0.01% DPC, and the patch tests were scored after 6 days according to International Contact Dermatitis Research Group standards. Alopecia areata with under or over 50% scalp involvement, alopecia totalis and alopecia universalis were represented in the patient cohort, which was mostly female. Libraries were pooled for sequencing, and per-sample TCR yields varied mainly because of small differences in library volumes within the pool. The study tracked peripheral blood TCR repertoire changes in vivo during primary and secondary sensitization to the hapten diphenylcyclopropenone (DPC) in alopecia patients. Blood samples were taken from patients before sensitization (week 0) and then at 2, 6 and about 24 weeks after DPC sensitization. For TCR sequencing, blood came from 25 to 35 alopecia patients at anywhere from one to four time points (pre-sensitization, 2, 6 and 24 weeks).

This clonotype was picked up many times. What antigen it recognizes has not been identified. No much larger clonotype is one base removed from it; base qualities were not supplied. V ends up 2 bases short and J 6 bases short, with an unmatched junction base count of 3. The germline V gene provides CDR1 KGHSH and CDR2 LQKENI. Including the terminal cysteine and phenylalanine, the CDR3 comprises 13 residues. Only the CDR3 portion is preserved as DNA: 39 bases, with reading frame beginning at the first base. The method behind the library was RACE. The sample was run on a NextSeq 500. During library preparation, unique molecular identifiers were attached to individual cDNA molecules so that TCRs could be counted in a quantitative, reproducible way. From each blood RNA sample, both TCR alpha and TCR beta chains were sequenced. The published analysis was carried out like this. Samples had a median of approximately 93,000 TCRs, with a range from roughly 23,224 to 700,000. The Decombinator software suite was used to annotate the V, J and CDR3 of the TCR reads. To make PS versus PT1 abundance plots, every sample was subsampled to the same number of TCRs (28,000). Expanded TCRs were defined as absent before sensitization and observed at least eight times at the 2-week time point. The public reads were quality trimmed at Q25 with fastp and then assembled into clones with MiXCR by TCRdb, keeping productive beta chains. CDR3 protein duplicates are merged, each entry listing the most common genes and DNA. The V and J calls and clone size are TCRdb's, not the authors'. This sample holds roughly 53,000 distinct CDR3 sequences; 9.9% were observed only once. The leading ten clones occupy approximately 16% of the sample.

The time point label for this specimen denotes: patch test 3, about 24 weeks after DPC sensitization. What the treatment or condition label conveys for this sample: therapeutic diphenylcyclopropenone sensitization with weekly scalp DPC. At every patch-test visit, the blood draw took place before the patch test was put on. Patients were eligible if aged 18 to 70, diagnosed with alopecia and judged suitable for DPC therapy, and pregnant patients were excluded. Total RNA was isolated from unfractionated whole blood collected in Tempus Blood RNA tubes. Results and caveats for the whole study, not just this receptor: Significantly more large CDR3 similarity clusters were formed by expanded TCRs than by pre-sensitization or healthy control sets, consistent with antigen-driven responses. Repeated subsampling changed both the strength of the expansion versus patch-test correlation and the threshold at which that correlation became significant. No change with DPC sensitization was found in the number of TCRs above 1 in 1000 frequency, and no evidence of global repertoire structure alterations was found. The number of PT1 expanded TCRs positively correlated with patch test score, significant at thresholds 8, 16 and 32 but not 4. Because every patient had alopecia, a presumed autoimmune disease, the patients' immune response might differ from that of healthy individuals.

This material consisted of whole blood, taken in connection with sensitization to the hapten diphenylcyclopropenone (DPC). This chain joins TRBV18 to TRBJ2-7; 8 nucleotides in the junction match TRBD1. This TCR came from a woman in her thirties or forties with alopecia areata. Some clones in this sample may be carry-over from other donors' samples. CDR3 reads: CASSPGQGGEQYF. In nucleotides, the sequence is TGTGCCAGCTCACCAGGACAGGGAGGCGAGCAGTACTTC.